This is a list of T cell receptor beta chains from one sample in a study of early T cells in non-severe SARS-CoV-2 infection. Each CDR3 protein is one row after TCRdb ran MiXCR on the 5' RACE reads. The sample has 65,000 to 95,000 distinct CDR3 sequences, more than 13% seen once. Sequencing used whole blood. The receptors here all came from an adult who was a healthcare worker with PCR-confirmed SARS-CoV-2 infection or an uninfected control (not recorded which). Each CDR3 is given without its conserved first and last residue.

V gene,CDR3 protein
TRBV7-6,ASSLAPFHEQY
TRBV4-2,ASSQVGTGELF
TRBV14,ASSPRQGTSNTEAF
TRBV6-6,ASSDLRALAGGTDTQY
TRBV28,ASSFIAGEGGEQF
TRBV29-1,SVDRLATYTDTQY
TRBV25-1,ASNRGNTEAF
TRBV19,ASSPSDRGMNTEAF
TRBV2,ASSVHSPSSYEQY
TRBV6-6,ASSYRTTGRTDTQY
TRBV4-2,ASSQAGGSGPQETQY
TRBV28,ASSRQGTRWTQY
TRBV18,ASSPQGRQNTGELF
TRBV20-1,SASLGTGYYEQY
TRBV29-1,SVERAQTNTEAF
TRBV19,ASSAYTGGGETQY
TRBV4-3,ASSQGRGRIQY
TRBV20-1,SARESTDTQY
TRBV10-3,AISVGGNEAF
TRBV11-2,ASSPGTGGGMNEQF
TRBV4-3,ASSQEDTGDGYT
TRBV6-4,ASSGTAGGSTDTQY
TRBV12-3/TRBV12-4,ASRPGQGTYGYT
TRBV6-5,ASSYSANYGYT
TRBV15,ATSRDRGEETQY
TRBV20-1,SAGGERNYEQY
TRBV27,ASRAKSGEQF
TRBV29-1,STGRGGDTQY
TRBV29-1,SVLRTVRRTEAF